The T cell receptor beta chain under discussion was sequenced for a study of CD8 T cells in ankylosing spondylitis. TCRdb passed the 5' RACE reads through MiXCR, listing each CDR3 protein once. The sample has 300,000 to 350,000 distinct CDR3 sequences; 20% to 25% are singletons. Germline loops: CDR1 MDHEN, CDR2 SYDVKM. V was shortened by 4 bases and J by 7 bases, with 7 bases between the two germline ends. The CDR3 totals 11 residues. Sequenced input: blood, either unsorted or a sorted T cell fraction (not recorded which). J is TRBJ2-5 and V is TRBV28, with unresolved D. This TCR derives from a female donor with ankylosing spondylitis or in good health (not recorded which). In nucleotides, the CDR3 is TGTGCCAGCAGTTGGGCGTGGACCCAGTACTTC. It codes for CASSWAWTQYF.